This T cell receptor beta chain was identified during a study of regulatory T cells in long-lasting Graves disease. The V and J ends lost 10 bases and 4 bases, in that order; junction bases with no gene match: 9. Per the germline V gene, CDR1 is MNHNS and CDR2 is SASEGT. This CDR3 is 14 amino acids long. As for time point: persistent/refractory GD, antithyroid drugs over 5 years with positive TRAb. Extracted PBMC RNA gave rise to the TCR library. Roughly 9.6-milliliter peripheral blood samples went into EDTA tubes. Sequencing libraries for TCR beta were prepared with iRepertoire HTBI primers and Arm-PCR of CDR3 regions. MiXCR, run by TCRdb on the multiplex PCR reads, gives a single entry per CDR3 protein. Of roughly 450,000 distinct CDR3 sequences listed, less than 25% are singletons. In this sample, this clonotype turned up a few times.

Source: peripheral blood mononuclear cells (PBMCs), taken when the disease was refractory, from a patient treated with antithyroid drugs. The chain combines TRBV6-1 with TRBJ1-2; 10 bases map to TRBD1. This TCR came from a female donor with Graves disease. The CDR3 sequence is CATVRDRGSYGYTF. The CDR3 nucleotides read TGTGCCACCGTAAGGGACAGGGGAAGCTATGGCTACACCTTC.